What follows is one TCR beta chain and its context. What it binds is not known. The data originate from a study of T cells in localized non-small cell lung cancer. CDR1 and CDR2 (germline): MNHEY, SVGAGI. This CDR3 spans 14 amino acids. J was trimmed by 5 bases and V by 7 bases; bases with no gene match: 9. Generated by immunoSEQ multiplex PCR, the TCRdb table keeps only in-frame clones and is missing some. Among some 56,000 clones listed, 80% to 90% were seen once. Notes on the study in general: Overall survival was longer when the density of T cells in the blood was higher. Owing to sequencing of a solitary tumor region, heterogeneity cannot be discounted.

This TCR was recovered from a woman between 35 and 70 years old with stage I lung adenocarcinoma. The rearrangement uses TRBV6-5 and TRBJ1-2; TRBD1 agrees at 8 bases. The material sequenced was peripheral blood, taken before any cancer treatment. CDR3 loop: CASKGDRGGYGYTF. The CDR3 DNA reads as TGTGCCAGCAAAGGCGACAGGGGAGGATATGGCTACACCTTC.